The TCR beta chain under discussion was sequenced for a study of blood T cell repertoires in COVID-19. Study as a whole: Acute and convalescent COVID-19 specimens originated in the United States, Italy and Spain. T cells, B-cell-depleted T cells, or PBMCs provided the cDNA or gDNA that served as material.

The V gene end was trimmed by 4 bases and the J gene end by 0 bases; junction bases not matched to a gene: 12. Germline assignment: CDR1 LNHDA and CDR2 SQIVND (reference sequence). The CDR3 sequence is 18 residues long. This clone was detected once. Profiled with immunoSEQ multiplex PCR; TCRdb holds only in-frame clones, not every one. The top ten clones hold under 5% of a sample with 160,000 or so clones, about 90% of them seen once. This sequence originates from a woman between 70 and 85 years old with acute or convalescent COVID-19. The J gene is TRBJ2-1, the V gene TRBV19, with 7 positions matching TRBD2. The sample was peripheral blood. CDR3 sequence reads: CASSKGLTGGSSYNEQFF. As DNA, the CDR3 is TGTGCCAGTAGTAAAGGTCTCACGGGCGGGAGCTCCTACAATGAGCAGTTCTTC.